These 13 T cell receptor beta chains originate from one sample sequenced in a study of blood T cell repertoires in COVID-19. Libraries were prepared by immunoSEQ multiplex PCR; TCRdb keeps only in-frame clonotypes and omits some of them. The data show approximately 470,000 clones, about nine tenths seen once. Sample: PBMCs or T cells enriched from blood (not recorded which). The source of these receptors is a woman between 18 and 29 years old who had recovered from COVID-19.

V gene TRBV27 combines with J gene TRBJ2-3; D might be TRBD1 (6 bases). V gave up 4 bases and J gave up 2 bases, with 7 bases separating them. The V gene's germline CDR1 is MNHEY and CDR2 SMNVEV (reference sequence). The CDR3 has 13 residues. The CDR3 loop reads CASSSGVTDTQYF. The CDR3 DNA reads TGTGCCAGCAGTTCAGGGGTCACAGATACGCAGTATTTT.

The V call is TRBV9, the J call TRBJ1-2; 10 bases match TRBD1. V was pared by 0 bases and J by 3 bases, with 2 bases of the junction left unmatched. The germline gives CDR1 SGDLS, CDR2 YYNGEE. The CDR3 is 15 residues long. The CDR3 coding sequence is TGTGCCAGCAGCGTAGAGGACAGGGGGTACTATGGCTACACCTTC. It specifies CASSVEDRGYYGYTF. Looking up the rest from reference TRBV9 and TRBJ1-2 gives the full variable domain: DSGVTQTPKHLITATGQRVTLRCSPRSGDLSVYWYQQSLDQGLQFLIQYYNGEERAKGNILERFSAQQFPDLHSELNLSSLELGDSALYFCASSVEDRGYYGYTFGSGTRLTVV.

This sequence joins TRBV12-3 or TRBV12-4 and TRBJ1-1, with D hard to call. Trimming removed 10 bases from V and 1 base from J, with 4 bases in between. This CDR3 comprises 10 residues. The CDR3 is CATGNTEAFF. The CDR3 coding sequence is TGTGCCACGGGGAACACTGAAGCTTTCTTT.

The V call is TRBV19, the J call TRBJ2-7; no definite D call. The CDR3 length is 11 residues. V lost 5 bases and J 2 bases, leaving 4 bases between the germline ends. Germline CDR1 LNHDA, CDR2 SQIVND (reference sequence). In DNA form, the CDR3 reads TGTGCCAGTAGTCAGGCCTACGAGCAGTACTTC. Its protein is CASSQAYEQYF. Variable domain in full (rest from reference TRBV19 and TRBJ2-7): DGGITQSPKYLFRKEGQNVTLSCEQNLNHDAMYWYRQDPGQGLRLIYYSQIVNDFQKGDIAEGYSVSREKKESFPLTVTSAQKNPTAFYLCASSQAYEQYFGPGTRLTVT.

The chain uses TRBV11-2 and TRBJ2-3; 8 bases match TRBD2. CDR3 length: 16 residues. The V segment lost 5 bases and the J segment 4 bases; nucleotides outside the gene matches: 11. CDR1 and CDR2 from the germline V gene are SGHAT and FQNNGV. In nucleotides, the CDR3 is TGTGCCAGCAGCCCCAAGCTAGCGGGCCTCCCAGATACGCAGTATTTT. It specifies CASSPKLAGLPDTQYF. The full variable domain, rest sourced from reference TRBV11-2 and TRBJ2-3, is EAGVAQSPRYKIIEKRQSVAFWCNPISGHATLYWYQQILGQGPKLLIQFQNNGVVDDSQLPKDRFSAERLKGVDSTLKIQPAKLEDSAVYLCASSPKLAGLPDTQYFGPGTRLTVL.

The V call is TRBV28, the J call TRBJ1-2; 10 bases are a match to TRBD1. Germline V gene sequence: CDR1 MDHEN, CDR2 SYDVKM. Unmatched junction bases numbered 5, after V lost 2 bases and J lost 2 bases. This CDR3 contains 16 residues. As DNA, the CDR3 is TGTGCCAGCAGTTTACCAAGACAGGGGGCAAACTATGGCTACACCTTC. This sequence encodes CASSLPRQGANYGYTF.

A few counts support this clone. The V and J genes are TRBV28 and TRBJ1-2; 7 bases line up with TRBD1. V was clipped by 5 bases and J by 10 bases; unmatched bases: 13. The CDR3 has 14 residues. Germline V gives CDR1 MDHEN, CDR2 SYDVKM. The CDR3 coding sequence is TGTGCCAGCAGTCTTGGGACAGCTGCCCGGGACTACACCTTC. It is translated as CASSLGTAARDYTF.

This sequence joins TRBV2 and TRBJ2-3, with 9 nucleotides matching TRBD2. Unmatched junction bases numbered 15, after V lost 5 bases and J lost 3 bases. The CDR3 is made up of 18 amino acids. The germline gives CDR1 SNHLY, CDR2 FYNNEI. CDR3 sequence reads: CASSQKVTGLASTDTQYF. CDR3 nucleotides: TGTGCCAGCAGTCAAAAGGTTACCGGACTAGCGAGTACAGATACGCAGTATTTT.

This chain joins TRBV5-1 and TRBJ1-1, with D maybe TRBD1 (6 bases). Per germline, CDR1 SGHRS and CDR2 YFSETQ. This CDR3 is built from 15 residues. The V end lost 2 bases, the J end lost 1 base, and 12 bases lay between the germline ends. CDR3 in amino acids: CASSLNPRGNTEAFF. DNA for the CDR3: TGCGCCAGCAGCTTAAACCCCAGGGGGAACACTGAAGCTTTCTTT.

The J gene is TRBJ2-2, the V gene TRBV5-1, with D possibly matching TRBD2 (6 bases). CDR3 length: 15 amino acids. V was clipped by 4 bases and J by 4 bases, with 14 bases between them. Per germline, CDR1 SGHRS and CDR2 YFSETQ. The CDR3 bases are TGCGCCAGCAGCCCATATACAGCGGGCACCGGGGAGCTGTTTTTT. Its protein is CASSPYTAGTGELFF.

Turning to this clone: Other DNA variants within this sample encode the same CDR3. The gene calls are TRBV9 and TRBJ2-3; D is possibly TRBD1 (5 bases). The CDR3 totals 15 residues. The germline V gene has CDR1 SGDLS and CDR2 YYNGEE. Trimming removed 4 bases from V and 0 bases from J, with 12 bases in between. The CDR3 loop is CASSFGQGSTDTQYF. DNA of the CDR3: TGTGCCAGCAGCTTCGGCCAGGGCAGCACAGATACGCAGTATTTT.

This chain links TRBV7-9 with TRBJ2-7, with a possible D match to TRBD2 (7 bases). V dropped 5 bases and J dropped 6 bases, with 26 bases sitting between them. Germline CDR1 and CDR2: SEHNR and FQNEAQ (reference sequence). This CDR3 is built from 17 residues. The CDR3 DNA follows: TGTGCCAGCAGCCTAGGGGAGGGGCGCAGGGGCGAGGCCGAGCAGTACTTC. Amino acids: CASSLGEGRRGEAEQYF.

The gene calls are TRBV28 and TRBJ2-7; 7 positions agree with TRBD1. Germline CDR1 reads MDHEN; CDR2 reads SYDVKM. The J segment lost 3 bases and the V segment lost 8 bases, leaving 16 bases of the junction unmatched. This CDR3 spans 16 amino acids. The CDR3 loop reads CASESSRTAGGYEQYF. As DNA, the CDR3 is TGTGCCAGCGAATCTAGCCGGACGGCAGGGGGCTACGAGCAGTACTTC.